This TCR beta chain was observed in a study of OX40 agonist ivuxolimab in advanced cancers. Overall study: Three individuals attained partial responses, comprising one hepatocellular carcinoma case and two cutaneous melanoma cases. Whole-study findings and limits: People who partly responded at 0.1-3.0 mg/kg had some of the least clonal expansion seen. In CD8+ T cells, expanded clones were on average more numerous than in CD4+.

A note on this clone: Its antigen is undetermined.

The repertoire was sequenced with immunoSEQ multiplex PCR; TCRdb's copy has only in-frame clones and lacks some. This sample has approximately 70,000 clones, with around nine tenths found just once. There are 17 residues in the CDR3. Trimming cost V 0 bases and J 1 base; bases outside gene matches: 6. CDR1 is SGHRS and CDR2 is YFSETQ in the germline V gene. The chain recombines TRBV5-1 with TRBJ2-2, with TRBD1 matching 7 bases. Sequencing was performed on CD4+ or CD8+ T cells sorted from blood, taken in a trial of the OX40 agonist ivuxolimab. The clonotype was recovered from an adult with an advanced solid tumor such as melanoma, head and neck, liver or kidney cancer. In nucleotides, the CDR3 is TGCGCCAGCAGCTTGGATCCGACAGGGCTGAACACCGGGGAGCTGTTTTTT. It specifies CASSLDPTGLNTGELFF.